The clone carrying this T cell receptor beta chain was seen many times. The data were taken from a study of regulatory T cells in long-lasting Graves disease. Study overall: Those Graves' patients who were newly diagnosed had been on antithyroid drugs under 3 months.

Arm-PCR of CDR3 regions and iRepertoire HTBI primers were the basis on which TCR beta libraries were built. TCRdb fed the multiplex PCR reads into MiXCR, producing one record per CDR3 protein. The sample records roughly 420,000 distinct CDR3 sequences, about a sixth being singletons. Indicated time point: newly diagnosed GD, antithyroid drugs for less than 3 months. Making the TCR library involved RNA that had been extracted from PBMCs. This sample also appeared in a second study, on T cells in Graves' hyperthyroidism and ophthalmopathy.

Sequenced here: peripheral blood mononuclear cells (PBMCs), sampled at new diagnosis, from a patient treated with antithyroid drugs. This TCR was sampled from a woman in her 30s with Graves disease.

This chain's CDR3 is CASSSLRELNEQFF. The CDR3 DNA sequence: TGTGCCAGCAGCTCCCTACGGGAGCTGAATGAGCAGTTCTTC. J is TRBJ2-1 and V is TRBV11-2; a possible D gene is TRBD2 (6 bases). Germline lookup yields CDR1 SGHAT and CDR2 FQNNGV. V shed 4 bases and J shed 7 bases, with 14 bases lying between them. The CDR3 length is 14 residues.